This entry lists 24 T cell receptor beta chains sequenced from one sample in a study of blood T cells in healthy people across ages. Using a J-beta primer mix together with a sample-barcoded 5' primer, a second PCR was run for roughly 6 to 11 cycles. TCRdb processed the 5' RACE reads anew with MiXCR; each CDR3 protein has one entry. The repertoire has 1.5 million to 2 million distinct CDR3 sequences, 35% to 50% of them found once; the top ten carry 23%. The sequenced material came from blood. The receptors derive from a human donor in good health.

In its sample, this clonotype was seen once. In DNA form, the CDR3 reads TGTGCCAGCAGCTGGGATAAACAGGGCTACCAAGAGACCCAGTACTTC. Its protein is CASSWDKQGYQETQYF. The chain has TRBV5-5 and TRBJ2-4, with a weak D call TRBD1 (6 bases). The J call is uncertain, as TRBJ2-5 better fits the DNA end. The CDR3 is made up of 16 amino acids. Germline V gene lookup returns CDR1 SGHKS and CDR2 YYEKEE (reference sequence).

The chain couples TRBV29-1 to TRBJ1-1; no firm D call. Trimming took off 8 bases at V and 0 bases at J, with 13 bases between the two ends. This CDR3 has 13 amino acids. The germline V gene has CDR1 SQVTM and CDR2 ANQGSEA. The CDR3 sequence is CSTMPLMNTEAFF. The DNA of the CDR3 is TGCAGCACTATGCCGCTCATGAACACTGAAGCTTTCTTT. Combining the CDR3 with reference TRBV29-1 and TRBJ1-1 gives the whole variable domain SAVISQKPSRDICQRGTSLTIQCQVDSQVTMMFWYRQQPGQSLTLIATANQGSEATYESGFVIDKFPISRPNLTFSTLTVSNMSPEDSSIYLCSTMPLMNTEAFFGQGTRLTVV.

A remark on this clonotype: A much larger clone differs by one base, so this may be a read error. The V gene is TRBV5-1, the J gene TRBJ2-4, with 10 nucleotides matching TRBD2. Germline V gene data show CDR1 as SGHRS and CDR2 as YFSETQ. Trimming took 3 bases from V and 13 from J; bases not matched to a gene: 13. This CDR3 region has 15 residues. This chain's CDR3 is CASSSSGGSYNEQYF. The CDR3 region has the DNA TGCGCCAGCAGCTCTAGCGGGGGCTCCTACAATGAGCAGTACTTC.

This sequence joins TRBV24-1 and TRBJ2-5, with TRBD1 matching over 10 bases. CDR3 length equals 16 residues. V shed 5 bases and J 2 bases; nucleotides not matched to a gene: 7. The germline V gene has CDR1 KGHDR and CDR2 SFDVKD. CDR3 sequence reads: CATSATGTGVQETQYF. For the CDR3, the DNA is TGTGCCACCAGTGCTACCGGGACAGGGGTACAAGAGACCCAGTACTTC.

The rearrangement joins TRBV7-2 to TRBJ1-6, with 9 bases that match TRBD1. The CDR3 loop spans 14 amino acids. V was pared by 5 bases and J by 11 bases, with 7 bases of the junction left unmatched. CDR1 SGHTA and CDR2 FQGNSA come from the germline V gene. The CDR3 protein is CASSTGGGRAPLHF. CDR3 bases: TGTGCCAGCAGCACAGGGGGCGGGAGGGCACCCCTCCACTTT.

This clonotype was detected a few times. The rearrangement uses TRBV7-9 and TRBJ2-7, with 9 bases lining up with TRBD1. CDR3 length equals 14 residues. Losses at the gene ends were 5 bases for V and 12 bases for J; bases not matched to a gene: 14. Germline lookup yields CDR1 SEHNR and CDR2 FQNEAQ (reference sequence). CDR3 sequence reads: CASSQGGGPGQGYF. The CDR3 DNA is TGTGCCAGCAGCCAAGGGGGTGGACCGGGACAGGGGTACTTC.

This clonotype was seen a handful of times. This rearrangement joins TRBV4-3 to TRBJ2-7; 11 bases are a match to TRBD1. Trimming removed 4 bases from V and 8 bases from J; junction bases left unmatched: 10. Germline assignment: CDR1 LGHNA and CDR2 YSLEER. This CDR3 has 15 residues. The CDR3 region is CASSRQLGTGGQQYF. As DNA, the CDR3 is TGCGCCAGCAGCCGGCAACTCGGGACAGGGGGGCAGCAGTACTTC.

This clonotype was recorded a few times. The V and J genes are TRBV7-2 and TRBJ1-2; D is ambiguous. The V gene's germline CDR1 is SGHTA and CDR2 FQGNSA. Between the trimmed V and J ends, which lost 1 base and 4 bases, there was a span of 13 bases. The CDR3 contains 15 residues. CDR3 protein: CASSLDGVQSYGYTF. The CDR3 coding sequence is TGTGCCAGCAGCTTAGATGGGGTACAGTCCTATGGCTACACCTTC.

J is TRBJ1-1 and V is TRBV5-1; no clear D gene. This CDR3 is built from 14 residues. The germline V gene encodes CDR1 SGHRS and CDR2 YFSETQ. V was trimmed by 4 bases and J by 4 bases, leaving 14 bases between them. The CDR3 is CASSQGSFGTEAFF. CDR3 nucleotides: TGCGCCAGCAGCCAAGGCTCGTTTGGCACTGAAGCTTTCTTT.

This clonotype was counted a few times. This sequence joins TRBV4-1 and TRBJ1-4; 9 bases map to TRBD1. V lost 4 bases, J lost 10 bases, and 16 bases stayed unmatched. The germline V gene encodes CDR1 MGHRA and CDR2 YSYEKL. This CDR3 contains 17 residues. The CDR3 protein is CASSRLGLRDRDTKLFF. CDR3 coding DNA: TGCGCCAGCAGCCGCCTGGGCCTCCGGGACAGGGATACAAAACTGTTTTTT.

The chain employs TRBV7-3 and TRBJ2-5; 7 bases are shared with TRBD2. Germline V CDR1 and CDR2: SGHTA, FQGTGA. The CDR3 loop spans 15 amino acids. The junction had 7 bases not matched to a gene; V was cut back by 2 bases and J by 4 bases. For the CDR3, the DNA is TGTGCCAGCAGCTTACAGGGCGGGGAGGGAGAGACCCAGTACTTC. Translation gives CASSLQGGEGETQYF.

This clonotype turned up a few times. CDR3 region: CASSEARGGDTQYF. Here the CDR3 DNA reads TGTGCCAGCTCCGAAGCCAGGGGGGGAGATACGCAGTATTTT. V and J are TRBV18 and TRBJ2-3, with D perhaps being TRBD1 or TRBD2 (7 bases each). V lost 6 bases and J lost 5, with 15 bases in between. The germline V gene has CDR1 KGHSH and CDR2 LQKENI. The CDR3 runs to 14 residues.

This clonotype was picked up a small number of times. The chain has TRBV7-2 and TRBJ2-4; 9 bases are a match to TRBD1. Per germline, CDR1 SGHTA and CDR2 FQGNSA. The length of the CDR3 is 15 residues. V was clipped by 5 bases and J by 6 bases; unmatched bases: 8. The CDR3 DNA reads as TGTGCCAGCAGCCCGACCGGGACAGGGTTAAACATTCAGTACTTC. Protein sequence: CASSPTGTGLNIQYF.

V is TRBV29-1 and J is TRBJ1-1; D is undetermined. Germline lookup yields CDR1 SQVTM and CDR2 ANQGSEA. The CDR3 extends over 12 amino acids. The V and J ends lost 7 bases and 11 bases respectively, with 20 bases between them. The CDR3, as DNA: TGCAGCGACAGCGGCCCACAATTTGGCGCTTTCTTT. This translates into CSDSGPQFGAFF. The whole variable domain, filled in from reference TRBV29-1 and TRBJ1-1, reads SAVISQKPSRDICQRGTSLTIQCQVDSQVTMMFWYRQQPGQSLTLIATANQGSEATYESGFVIDKFPISRPNLTFSTLTVSNMSPEDSSIYLCSDSGPQFGAFFGQGTRLTVV.

The V gene is TRBV28, the J gene TRBJ1-2; D call uncertain. Trimming left V 3 bases short and J 0 bases short, with 11 bases between. The CDR3 runs to 15 residues. Germline lookup yields CDR1 MDHEN and CDR2 SYDVKM. The CDR3 loop reads CASSFWQVTNYGYTF. Here the CDR3 DNA reads TGTGCCAGCAGTTTCTGGCAGGTTACTAACTATGGCTACACCTTC.

V is TRBV2 and J is TRBJ2-4, with D tentatively TRBD2 (7 bases). The J call may be wrong; the DNA end is better matched by TRBJ2-7. The CDR3 sequence is 15 residues long. CDR1 and CDR2 from the germline V gene are SNHLY and FYNNEI. CDR3 loop: CASSGWGPSGAEQYF. CDR3 bases: TGTGCCAGCAGTGGATGGGGGCCCAGCGGGGCCGAGCAGTACTTC.

The V and J genes are TRBV5-5 and TRBJ1-1, with D perhaps matching TRBD1 (5 bases). Germline V gene data show CDR1 as SGHKS and CDR2 as YYEKEE (reference sequence). There are 15 residues in the CDR3. The germline V and J ends were trimmed by 2 bases and 0 bases, with 11 bases remaining between them. CDR3: CASSFSRGMNTEAFF. Written as DNA, the CDR3 is TGTGCCAGCAGCTTTTCACGGGGGATGAACACTGAAGCTTTCTTT.

In DNA, the CDR3 is TGCAGTGCTAGTAATGGCCTTTTAGCGGCTTTCTTT. Translated: CSASNGLLAAFF. The chain has TRBV20-1 and TRBJ1-1; D unresolved. The CDR3 has 12 residues. Per germline, CDR1 DFQATT and CDR2 SNEGSKA (reference sequence). V shed 3 bases and J shed 11 bases, with 16 bases lying between them.

The chain is built from TRBV7-9 and TRBJ2-7, with D possibly TRBD1 on 6 matching bases. From germline, CDR1 is SEHNR and CDR2 FQNEAQ (reference sequence). V shed 1 base and J shed 0 bases, with 16 bases lying between them. The CDR3 has 17 amino acids. For the CDR3, the DNA is TGTGCCAGCAGCTTAGTCGCCAGGGGTTCTCTCTCCTACGAGCAGTACTTC. The encoded protein is CASSLVARGSLSYEQYF.

This rearrangement joins TRBV24-1 to TRBJ2-3; 14 nucleotides align to TRBD2. The CDR3 covers 16 residues. Per the germline V gene, CDR1 is KGHDR and CDR2 is SFDVKD. The CDR3 DNA is TGTACCATCGGACTAGCGGGGGGCGAAAGCACAGATACGCAGTATTTT. Translating gives CTIGLAGGESTDTQYF.

The table lists this clonotype with a few counts. The chain recombines TRBV11-1 with TRBJ2-3; 8 bases agree with TRBD2. The germline CDR1 and CDR2 sequences are SGHAT and FQDESV (reference sequence). There are 16 residues in the CDR3. Trimming at V came to 2 bases and at J to 2 bases, leaving 6 bases not matched to a gene. The CDR3: CASSLSGGTPTDTQYF. The CDR3 DNA is TGTGCCAGCAGCTTAAGCGGGGGCACCCCCACAGATACGCAGTATTTT.

The chain's CDR3 is CASIGTGFTEAFF. The CDR3 DNA reads as TGCGCCAGCATCGGGACAGGCTTTACTGAAGCTTTCTTT. The chain is built from TRBV10-2 and TRBJ1-1; 8 bases are a match to TRBD1. V dropped 7 bases and J dropped 5; count of bases not matched to a gene: 6. CDR1 is WSHSY, CDR2 SAAADI, per germline. This CDR3 comprises 13 residues.

This clonotype was recorded a few times. The chain is built from TRBV12-3 or TRBV12-4 and TRBJ1-4; weak D call: TRBD1 (6 bases). Trimming left V 3 bases short and J 8 bases short, with 16 bases between. This CDR3 has 15 residues. For the CDR3, the DNA is TGTGCCAGCAGTTTCCAGCAGGGGCTCCGGGAAAAACTGTTTTTT. As protein: CASSFQQGLREKLFF.

The V and J genes are TRBV9 and TRBJ2-7; 7 bases agree with TRBD1. Losses at the gene ends were 4 bases for V and 6 bases for J; bases not matched to a gene: 10. Germline V gives CDR1 SGDLS, CDR2 YYNGEE. The CDR3 runs 14 residues. The CDR3 nucleotides read TGTGCCAGCAGCCCCCAGACAGGGCTTAGCGAGCAGTACTTC. It specifies CASSPQTGLSEQYF.